These T cell receptor beta chains were read from a single sample in a study of T-cell memory formation after mild COVID-19. TCRdb used MiXCR to reprocess the 5' RACE reads, holding one entry per CDR3 protein. The data show around 310,000 distinct CDR3 sequences, 20% seen once. The sequencing input was PBMCs or a T cell subset sorted from them (not recorded which). These TCRs come from a man aged 18-30 years who had mild COVID-19 (a few samples of this study predate the infection). Cell type and time point are not known. Each CDR3 is given with its conserved first and last residue. D genes are given only for firm matches. Clone size, where shown, is once, few, many, or a class for clones that have expanded.

v_gene: TRBV12-3/TRBV12-4; abundance: -; j_gene: TRBJ1-2; d_gene: TRBD1; CDR3aa: CASSTDRGRRGYTF; CDR3nt: TGTGCCAGCAGTACGGACAGGGGGCGGCGTGGCTACACCTTC
v_gene: TRBV4-1; abundance: -; j_gene: TRBJ2-5; d_gene: -; CDR3aa: CASSQARRDWETQYF; CDR3nt: TGCGCCAGCAGCCAAGCACGGCGCGACTGGGAGACCCAGTACTTC
v_gene: TRBV4-1; abundance: -; j_gene: TRBJ1-5; d_gene: -; CDR3aa: CASSQEDSGAPPQHF; CDR3nt: TGCGCCAGCAGCCAAGAGGACAGCGGGGCTCCGCCCCAGCATTTT
v_gene: TRBV5-1; abundance: few; j_gene: TRBJ2-1; d_gene: -; CDR3aa: CASSLDEGNEQFF; CDR3nt: TGCGCCAGCAGCTTGGATGAGGGCAATGAGCAGTTCTTC
v_gene: TRBV6-5; abundance: few; j_gene: TRBJ2-3; d_gene: TRBD2; CDR3aa: CASSSGGLGPDTQYF; CDR3nt: TGTGCCAGCAGTTCGGGGGGTTTGGGGCCAGATACGCAGTATTTT
v_gene: TRBV6-5; abundance: -; j_gene: TRBJ2-7; d_gene: TRBD2; CDR3aa: CASSPSGTSGDEQYF; CDR3nt: TGTGCCAGCAGTCCTTCCGGGACTAGCGGGGACGAGCAGTACTTC
v_gene: TRBV12-3/TRBV12-4; abundance: -; j_gene: TRBJ1-2; d_gene: -; CDR3aa: CASSFWGLGEGYTF; CDR3nt: TGTGCCAGCAGTTTCTGGGGTCTGGGTGAAGGCTACACCTTC
v_gene: TRBV10-3; abundance: -; j_gene: TRBJ2-3; d_gene: -; CDR3aa: CAISEKNTQYF; CDR3nt: TGTGCCATCAGTGAGAAGAATACGCAGTATTTT
v_gene: TRBV7-9; abundance: -; j_gene: TRBJ1-2; d_gene: -; CDR3aa: CASSFGTASYTF; CDR3nt: TGTGCCAGCAGCTTTGGGACGGCAAGCTACACCTTC
v_gene: TRBV7-2; abundance: -; j_gene: TRBJ1-4; d_gene: -; CDR3aa: CASSPTGLNEKLFF; CDR3nt: TGTGCCAGCAGCCCGACAGGACTTAATGAAAAACTGTTTTTT
v_gene: TRBV7-9; abundance: few; j_gene: TRBJ1-6; d_gene: -; CDR3aa: CASSLDPPLHF; CDR3nt: TGTGCCAGCAGCTTAGATCCCCCCCTCCACTTT
v_gene: TRBV24-1; abundance: -; j_gene: TRBJ2-5; d_gene: TRBD1; CDR3aa: CATSEGQGGQETQYF; CDR3nt: TGTGCCACCAGTGAAGGACAGGGTGGGCAAGAGACCCAGTACTTC
v_gene: TRBV6-5; abundance: -; j_gene: TRBJ1-5; d_gene: -; CDR3aa: CASSYTRTGSDQPQHF; CDR3nt: TGTGCCAGCAGTTATACCCGGACGGGGTCGGATCAGCCCCAGCATTTT
v_gene: TRBV2; abundance: few; j_gene: TRBJ1-1; d_gene: -; CDR3aa: CASSDNRPSFTEAFF; CDR3nt: TGTGCCAGCAGTGACAATAGACCTAGTTTCACTGAAGCTTTCTTT
v_gene: TRBV5-1; abundance: -; j_gene: TRBJ2-5; d_gene: -; CDR3aa: CASSSNRETQYF; CDR3nt: TGCGCCAGCAGCTCGAACAGAGAGACCCAGTACTTC
v_gene: TRBV5-1; abundance: few; j_gene: TRBJ2-5; d_gene: TRBD1; CDR3aa: CASSGDRGYETQYF; CDR3nt: TGCGCCAGCAGTGGGGACAGGGGGTACGAGACCCAGTACTTC
v_gene: TRBV12-3/TRBV12-4; abundance: few; j_gene: TRBJ1-4; d_gene: -; CDR3aa: CASSWWRGNEKLFF; CDR3nt: TGTGCCAGCAGTTGGTGGAGGGGTAATGAAAAACTGTTTTTT
v_gene: TRBV19; abundance: few; j_gene: TRBJ1-2; d_gene: -; CDR3aa: CASSIDQGVGGYTF; CDR3nt: TGTGCCAGTAGTATAGATCAGGGAGTAGGTGGCTACACCTTC
v_gene: TRBV3-1; abundance: few; j_gene: TRBJ2-2; d_gene: -; CDR3aa: CASSRTSQEELFF; CDR3nt: TGTGCCAGCAGCCGGACTTCACAAGAGGAGCTGTTTTTT
v_gene: TRBV28; abundance: -; j_gene: TRBJ2-2; d_gene: -; CDR3aa: CASRTGGLNTGELFF; CDR3nt: TGTGCCAGCAGAACTGGGGGGCTTAACACCGGGGAGCTGTTTTTT
v_gene: TRBV1; abundance: few; j_gene: TRBJ2-4; d_gene: -; CDR3aa: CTSSQDNSDSPKNIQYF; CDR3nt: TGCACCAGCAGCCAAGATAATTCCGACTCACCCAAAAACATTCAGTACTTC
v_gene: TRBV5-4; abundance: -; j_gene: TRBJ1-1; d_gene: -; CDR3aa: CASSLVGGETEAFF; CDR3nt: TGTGCCAGCAGCTTGGTAGGGGGGGAAACTGAAGCTTTCTTT
v_gene: TRBV7-2; abundance: few; j_gene: TRBJ2-3; d_gene: -; CDR3aa: CASSPSGGGTQYF; CDR3nt: TGTGCCAGCAGCCCTAGTGGGGGAGGCACGCAGTATTTT
v_gene: TRBV30; abundance: -; j_gene: TRBJ1-2; d_gene: -; CDR3aa: CAWSPANYHGYTF; CDR3nt: TGTGCCTGGAGCCCGGCGAATTATCATGGCTACACCTTC
v_gene: TRBV20-1; abundance: -; j_gene: TRBJ2-7; d_gene: -; CDR3aa: CSAEHRNSYEQYF; CDR3nt: TGCAGTGCTGAACACAGGAATTCCTACGAGCAGTACTTC
v_gene: TRBV6-1; abundance: -; j_gene: TRBJ1-1; d_gene: -; CDR3aa: CASSDRRNTEAFF; CDR3nt: TGTGCCAGCAGTGACCGCCGGAACACTGAAGCTTTCTTT
v_gene: TRBV29-1; abundance: few; j_gene: TRBJ2-2; d_gene: -; CDR3aa: CSVEKQVGTGELFF; CDR3nt: TGCAGCGTTGAGAAACAGGTCGGCACCGGGGAGCTGTTTTTT
v_gene: TRBV7-9; abundance: -; j_gene: TRBJ1-1; d_gene: -; CDR3aa: CASSLLAGLNTEAFF; CDR3nt: TGTGCCAGCAGCTTATTAGCCGGTTTGAACACTGAAGCTTTCTTT
v_gene: TRBV2; abundance: few; j_gene: TRBJ2-2; d_gene: -; CDR3aa: CASSGFTRDAGELFF; CDR3nt: TGTGCCAGCAGTGGATTTACTAGGGACGCCGGGGAGCTGTTTTTT
v_gene: TRBV10-3; abundance: -; j_gene: TRBJ2-6; d_gene: -; CDR3aa: CAIRLAHSGANVLTF; CDR3nt: TGTGCCATCAGGCTTGCCCACTCTGGGGCCAACGTCCTGACTTTC
v_gene: TRBV20-1; abundance: few; j_gene: TRBJ1-1; d_gene: -; CDR3aa: CSARQGGGSTEAFF; CDR3nt: TGCAGTGCTAGACAGGGAGGGGGTTCCACTGAAGCTTTCTTT
v_gene: TRBV12-3/TRBV12-4; abundance: -; j_gene: TRBJ2-7; d_gene: TRBD1; CDR3aa: CASSPGQGAGEQYF; CDR3nt: TGTGCCAGCAGTCCGGGACAGGGGGCGGGAGAGCAGTACTTC
v_gene: TRBV27; abundance: -; j_gene: TRBJ2-5; d_gene: -; CDR3aa: CASSLPPGPAIRTQYF; CDR3nt: TGTGCCAGCAGTTTGCCCCCGGGACCAGCAATTCGGACCCAGTACTTC
v_gene: TRBV3-1; abundance: few; j_gene: TRBJ2-1; d_gene: -; CDR3aa: CASSPPLEDEQFF; CDR3nt: TGTGCCAGCAGCCCCCCACTAGAGGATGAGCAGTTCTTC
v_gene: TRBV7-9; abundance: few; j_gene: TRBJ1-2; d_gene: -; CDR3aa: CASKGQTNYGYTF; CDR3nt: TGTGCCAGCAAAGGACAGACTAACTATGGCTACACCTTC
v_gene: TRBV3-1; abundance: -; j_gene: TRBJ1-2; d_gene: -; CDR3aa: CASSQDPAGDYGYTF; CDR3nt: TGTGCCAGCAGCCAAGATCCCGCAGGGGACTATGGCTACACCTTC
v_gene: TRBV5-5; abundance: few; j_gene: TRBJ2-7; d_gene: -; CDR3aa: CASSLSDLGTQYF; CDR3nt: TGTGCCAGCAGCTTGTCTGATTTGGGGACGCAGTACTTC
v_gene: TRBV5-1; abundance: few; j_gene: TRBJ1-2; d_gene: -; CDR3aa: CASSLGGASNYGYTF; CDR3nt: TGCGCCAGCAGCTTGGGGGGCGCTTCAAACTATGGCTACACCTTC
v_gene: TRBV20-1; abundance: -; j_gene: TRBJ2-3; d_gene: -; CDR3aa: CSAAGTDTQYF; CDR3nt: TGCAGTGCTGCAGGCACAGATACGCAGTATTTT
v_gene: TRBV6-6; abundance: -; j_gene: TRBJ2-3; d_gene: -; CDR3aa: CASSYARITDTQYF; CDR3nt: TGTGCCAGCAGTTACGCACGGATCACAGATACGCAGTATTTT
v_gene: TRBV7-9; abundance: -; j_gene: TRBJ1-4; d_gene: -; CDR3aa: CASNPLGSSGEKLFF; CDR3nt: TGTGCCAGCAATCCCTTGGGTTCCTCGGGGGAAAAACTGTTTTTT
v_gene: TRBV5-1; abundance: -; j_gene: TRBJ2-2; d_gene: -; CDR3aa: CASSLDRPGELFF; CDR3nt: TGCGCCAGCAGCTTGGACAGGCCCGGGGAGCTGTTTTTT
v_gene: TRBV7-8; abundance: -; j_gene: TRBJ1-1; d_gene: -; CDR3aa: CASSRQGTTEAFF; CDR3nt: TGTGCCAGCAGCCGACAAGGAACAACTGAAGCTTTCTTT
v_gene: TRBV10-1; abundance: -; j_gene: TRBJ2-7; d_gene: TRBD2; CDR3aa: CASSESTGTSSYEQYF; CDR3nt: TGCGCCAGCAGTGAGTCCACCGGGACTAGCTCCTACGAGCAGTACTTC
v_gene: TRBV5-1; abundance: -; j_gene: TRBJ1-4; d_gene: -; CDR3aa: CASSLQVLGAGEKLFF; CDR3nt: TGCGCCAGCAGCCTCCAGGTGTTGGGGGCTGGTGAAAAACTGTTTTTT
v_gene: TRBV7-2; abundance: -; j_gene: TRBJ2-7; d_gene: -; CDR3aa: CASSLGGSPSSYEQYF; CDR3nt: TGTGCCAGCAGCTTAGGGGGAAGTCCTTCCTCCTACGAGCAGTACTTC
v_gene: TRBV5-1; abundance: -; j_gene: TRBJ2-3; d_gene: -; CDR3aa: CASSDLGNYTDTQYF; CDR3nt: TGCGCCAGCAGCGATCTTGGGAACTACACAGATACGCAGTATTTT
v_gene: TRBV7-2; abundance: few; j_gene: TRBJ2-1; d_gene: -; CDR3aa: CASSLAWEHNEQFF; CDR3nt: TGTGCCAGCAGCTTAGCGTGGGAGCACAATGAGCAGTTCTTC
v_gene: TRBV7-8; abundance: -; j_gene: TRBJ1-4; d_gene: TRBD1; CDR3aa: CASSSNPRGQYEKLFF; CDR3nt: TGTGCCAGCAGCTCCAACCCTAGGGGGCAGTATGAAAAACTGTTTTTT
v_gene: TRBV28; abundance: -; j_gene: TRBJ2-3; d_gene: -; CDR3aa: CASSYQGWTDTQYF; CDR3nt: TGTGCCAGCAGCTATCAAGGGTGGACAGATACGCAGTATTTT
v_gene: TRBV20-1; abundance: few; j_gene: TRBJ2-5; d_gene: -; CDR3aa: CSATQSQETQYF; CDR3nt: TGCAGTGCTACACAATCCCAAGAGACCCAGTACTTC
v_gene: TRBV10-3; abundance: few; j_gene: TRBJ2-7; d_gene: TRBD2; CDR3aa: CAITGGYEQYF; CDR3nt: TGTGCCATCACGGGGGGCTACGAGCAGTACTTC